This T cell receptor beta chain comes out of a study of blood T cell repertoires in COVID-19. It was during active infection that Seattle patients were enrolled and then longitudinally followed. Per the authors' pipeline: Estimation of nucleated cell counts relied on the amplification of reference gene primers. Clones were sequenced by immunoSEQ multiplex PCR, and TCRdb holds only the in-frame ones, with some missing. V, J and clone size reflect that table, while D and trimming were determined from the DNA. The table lists 150,000 or so clones, 70% to 90% of them singletons. Germline V gene sequence: CDR1 SGHTA, CDR2 FQGTGA. V lost 2 bases and J lost 8; bases outside the gene matches: 15. The CDR3 sequence is 18 residues long.

The sequencing input was peripheral blood. The rearrangement uses TRBV7-3 and TRBJ2-1, with 10 nucleotides matching TRBD2. The clonotype comes from a woman in her fifties or sixties with COVID-19, enrolled during active disease. Here the CDR3 reads CASSLASGGAVFRHEQFF. The CDR3, as DNA: TGTGCCAGCAGCTTAGCCAGCGGGGGGGCCGTGTTTCGCCATGAGCAGTTCTTC. The variable domain in full, completed from reference TRBV7-3 and TRBJ2-1, reads GAGVSQTPSNKVTEKGKYVELRCDPISGHTALYWYRQSLGQGPEFLIYFQGTGAADDSGLPNDRFFAVRPEGSVSTLKIQRTERGDSAVYLCASSLASGGAVFRHEQFFGPGTRLTVL.